The rows below give T cell receptor beta chains drawn from one sample of a study of spatial heterogeneity in lung cancer. TCRdb analysed the 5' RACE reads with MiXCR anew, one entry per CDR3 protein. The sample records around 45,000 distinct CDR3 sequences, 20% to 25% being singletons. The input for sequencing was PBMCs, taken at follow-up. The receptors come from a female donor with early-stage non-small cell lung cancer. The CDR3 runs from the conserved cysteine through the conserved F or W. D genes are given only for firm matches. Size is stated for part of the rows, as once, few or many counts, or as a class when the clone is expanded.

d_call j_call clone_size v_call cdr3_nt cdr3_aa
TRBD1 TRBJ1-1 many TRBV12-3/TRBV12-4 TGTGCCAGCAGTAAACCTAGGACAGGGGGCAGGGCTGAAGCTTTCTTT CASSKPRTGGRAEAFF
. TRBJ2-7 many TRBV29-1 TGCAGCGTTGATCAGGCTGCGGCGGGAGAGCAGTACTTC CSVDQAAAGEQYF
. TRBJ1-2 . TRBV7-9 TGTGCCACCAGAGCCCTTCCGGACACCGACCGGGGGAGAGGCTACACCTTC CATRALPDTDRGRGYTF
. TRBJ1-5 many TRBV7-2 TGTGCCAGCAGCTCTTTAGGGGGGTTGCAGCCCCAGCATTTT CASSSLGGLQPQHF
. TRBJ2-1 . TRBV7-2 TGTGCCAGCAGCTTACTGGGGATCTACAATGAGCAGTTCTTC CASSLLGIYNEQFF
. TRBJ1-2 few TRBV11-2 TGTGCCAGCAGCTTAGTAGAGTCGTCAGGCTACACCTTC CASSLVESSGYTF
TRBD1 TRBJ1-4 . TRBV29-1 TGCAGCGGAGGACAGGAGTACGGTGAAAAACTGTTTTTT CSGGQEYGEKLFF
TRBD2 TRBJ2-3 many TRBV5-1 TGCGCCAGCAAGGATACTAGCGGGGACCCGGCAGATACGCAGTATTTT CASKDTSGDPADTQYF
TRBD2 TRBJ2-3 many TRBV5-1 TGCGCCAGCAGCTCAGGACTAGCGGAGAATACGCAGTATTTT CASSSGLAENTQYF
. TRBJ1-4 . TRBV29-1 TGCAGCGTTGGGGGGGAAAAACTGTTTTTT CSVGGEKLFF
. TRBJ1-5 many TRBV5-6 TGTGCCAGCAGCCCGGGCCCTGACAATCAGCCCCAGCATTTT CASSPGPDNQPQHF
. TRBJ2-4 medium-sized TRBV7-8 TGTGCCAGCAGCATTGGAGGGGGAGCCAAAAACATTCAGTACTTC CASSIGGGAKNIQYF
. TRBJ2-5 many TRBV12-3/TRBV12-4 TGTGCCAGCAGTTCGAGGGACTTCCAAGAGACCCAGTACTTC CASSSRDFQETQYF
TRBD1 TRBJ1-2 few TRBV27 TGTGCCAGCAGTGCCAGGGGGCGCAACTATGGCTACACCTTC CASSARGRNYGYTF
. TRBJ2-1 many TRBV7-2 TGTGCCAGCAGCTTAGCCGGAGGGTTCTTTTACAATGAGCAGTTCTTC CASSLAGGFFYNEQFF
. TRBJ1-1 . TRBV20-1 TGCAGTGCTAGTGTTTCCGGGAACACTGAAGCTTTCTTT CSASVSGNTEAFF
. TRBJ1-3 . TRBV7-6 TGTGCCAGCAGCTTAGCCACAGGGCCTGGAAACACCATATATTTT CASSLATGPGNTIYF
. TRBJ1-2 many TRBV9 TGTGCCAGCAGCGTAGGTGGAGGGGGCTATGGCTACACCTTC CASSVGGGGYGYTF
TRBD2 TRBJ2-2 many TRBV7-8 TGTGCCAGCAGTGAAGCGGGGGCTTCCACCGGGGAGCTGTTTTTT CASSEAGASTGELFF
. TRBJ1-1 . TRBV5-1 TGCGCCAGCAGCTTGTCGTCCTACACTGAAGCTTTCTTT CASSLSSYTEAFF
TRBD1 TRBJ1-2 . TRBV15 TGTGCCACCTCGGACAGGGGTTACTATGGCTACACCTTC CATSDRGYYGYTF
. TRBJ2-3 . TRBV9 TGTGCCAGCAGCGTTTGGGGGAAGACAGATACGCAGTATTTT CASSVWGKTDTQYF
. TRBJ2-4 . TRBV5-1 TGCGCCAGCAGCTTGGCTAGACCAAACGGAAACATTCAGTACTTC CASSLARPNGNIQYF
TRBD2 TRBJ2-1 few TRBV11-2 TGTGCCAGCAGAAACCCTTACCGCGGGAGGAATGAGCAGTTCTTC CASRNPYRGRNEQFF
. TRBJ2-1 . TRBV7-8 TGTGCCAGCAGCTTTTCAAGGGGCTCCTACAATGAGCAGTTCTTC CASSFSRGSYNEQFF
. TRBJ2-1 few TRBV5-1 TGCGCCAGCAGCGTTCTACCCGACGACAATGAGCAGTTCTTC CASSVLPDDNEQFF
TRBD1 TRBJ2-3 few TRBV10-3 TGTGCCATCTCGGGGACAGGGACCACAGATACGCAGTATTTT CAISGTGTTDTQYF
TRBD1 TRBJ2-4 . TRBV29-1 TGCAGCGTTGGACAGCGGGACAGGGGAAACATTCAGTACTTC CSVGQRDRGNIQYF